This T cell receptor beta chain was identified during a study of blood T cell repertoires in COVID-19. Study-level background: The origin of the acute and convalescent COVID-19 samples was the United States, Italy and Spain. The analysed material was cDNA or gDNA that came from T cells, B-cell-depleted T cells, or PBMCs.

CDR1 is KGHSH and CDR2 is LQKENI in the germline V gene. The CDR3 has 17 residues. The trim removed 2 bases at V and 0 bases at J, leaving 0 bases unmatched. Original handling: Reference gene primers were amplified, and this amplification served to estimate nucleated cell counts. Only in-frame clones appear in the TCRdb table, and some are missing; sequencing was by immunoSEQ multiplex PCR. V, J and clone size were drawn from that table, and D and trimming were deduced from the DNA. The sample lists approximately 190,000 clones, less than 90% occurring once. Sample: PBMCs or T cells enriched from blood (not recorded which). This receptor was obtained from a woman younger than 45 who had been exposed to COVID-19. The chain is built from TRBV18 and TRBJ2-2, with 13 bases lining up with TRBD2. Written as DNA, the CDR3 is TGTGCCAGCTCACCAGGACTAGCGGGGGCGAACACCGGGGAGCTGTTTTTT. This translates into CASSPGLAGANTGELFF.